This TCR beta chain was identified in a study of neurological immune-mediated disorders. TCRdb processed the 5' RACE reads anew with MiXCR; each CDR3 protein has one entry. The repertoire has 70,000 to 95,000 distinct CDR3 sequences, 15% to 20% of them found once; the top ten carry approximately 15%. Per germline, CDR1 SGHDN and CDR2 FVKESK. V dropped 6 bases and J dropped 0; count of bases not matched to a gene: 4. The CDR3 sequence is 15 residues long. This clonotype was observed many times. This chain uses TRBV14 with TRBJ1-3; 8 bases match TRBD1. The TCR sequence derives from a woman in her thirties or forties in good health. Input material: PBMCs. CDR3: CASRGQGFSGNTIYF. CDR3 DNA sequence: TGTGCCAGCAGAGGACAGGGATTCTCTGGAAACACCATATATTTT. Filled out from reference TRBV14 and TRBJ1-3, the complete variable domain reads EAGVTQFPSHSVIEKGQTVTLRCDPISGHDNLYWYRRVMGKEIKFLLHFVKESKQDESGMPNNRFLAERTGGTYSTLKVQPAELEDSGVYFCASRGQGFSGNTIYFGEGSWLTVV.